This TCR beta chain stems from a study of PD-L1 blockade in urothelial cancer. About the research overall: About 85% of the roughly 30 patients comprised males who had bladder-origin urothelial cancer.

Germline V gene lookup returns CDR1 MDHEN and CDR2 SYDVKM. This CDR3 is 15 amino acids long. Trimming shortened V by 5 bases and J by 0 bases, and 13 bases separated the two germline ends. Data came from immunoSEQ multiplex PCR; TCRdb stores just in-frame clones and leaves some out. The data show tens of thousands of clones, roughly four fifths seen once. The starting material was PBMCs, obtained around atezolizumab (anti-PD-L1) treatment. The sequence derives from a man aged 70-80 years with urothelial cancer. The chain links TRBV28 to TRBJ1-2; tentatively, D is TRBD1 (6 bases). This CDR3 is CASSPAGQPNYGYTF. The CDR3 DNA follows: TGTGCCAGCAGTCCAGCGGGACAACCTAACTATGGCTACACCTTC.